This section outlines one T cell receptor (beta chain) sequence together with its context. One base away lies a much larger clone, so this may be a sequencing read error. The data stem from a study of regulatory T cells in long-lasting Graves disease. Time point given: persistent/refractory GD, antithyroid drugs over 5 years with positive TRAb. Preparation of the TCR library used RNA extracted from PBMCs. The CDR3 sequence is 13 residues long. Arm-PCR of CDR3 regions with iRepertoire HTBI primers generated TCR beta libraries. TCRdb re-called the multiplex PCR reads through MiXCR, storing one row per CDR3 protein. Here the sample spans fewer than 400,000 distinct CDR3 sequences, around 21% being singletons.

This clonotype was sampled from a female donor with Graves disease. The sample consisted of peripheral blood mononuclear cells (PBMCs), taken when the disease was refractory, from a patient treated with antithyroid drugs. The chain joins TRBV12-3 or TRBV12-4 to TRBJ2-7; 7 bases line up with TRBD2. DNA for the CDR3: TGTGTCAGCAGACGGGGGGTCACCTACGAGCAGTACTTC. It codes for CVSRRGVTYEQYF.